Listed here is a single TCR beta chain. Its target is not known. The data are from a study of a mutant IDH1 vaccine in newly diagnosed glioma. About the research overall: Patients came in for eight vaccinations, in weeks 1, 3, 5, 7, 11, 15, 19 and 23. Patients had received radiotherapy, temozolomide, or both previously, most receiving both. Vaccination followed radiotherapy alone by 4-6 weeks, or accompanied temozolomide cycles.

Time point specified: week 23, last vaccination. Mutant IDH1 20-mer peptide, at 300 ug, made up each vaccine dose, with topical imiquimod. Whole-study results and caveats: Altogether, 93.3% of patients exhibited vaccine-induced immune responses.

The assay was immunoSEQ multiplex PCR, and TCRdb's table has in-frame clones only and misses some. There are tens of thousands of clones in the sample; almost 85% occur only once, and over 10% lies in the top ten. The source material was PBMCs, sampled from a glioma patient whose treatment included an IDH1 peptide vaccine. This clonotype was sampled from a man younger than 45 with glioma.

The CDR3 is CASSPLPGTGSNYGYTF. As DNA, the CDR3 is TGTGCCAGCAGTCCACTTCCGGGGACAGGGTCTAACTATGGCTACACCTTC. The chain is built from TRBV27 and TRBJ1-2; TRBD1 matches 9 bases. V shed 5 bases and J 0 bases; nucleotides not matched to a gene: 10. Germline V gene lookup returns CDR1 MNHEY and CDR2 SMNVEV (reference sequence). The CDR3 covers 17 residues.